A selection of T cell receptor beta chains follows, all from one sample in a study of CD8 T cells in ankylosing spondylitis. TCRdb ran MiXCR on the 5' RACE reads and lists one entry per CDR3 protein. Among 250,000 to 350,000 distinct CDR3 sequences listed, 20% were seen once. The sample taken for sequencing was blood, either unsorted or a sorted T cell fraction (not recorded which). These receptors all stem from a male donor with ankylosing spondylitis or in good health (not recorded which). The CDR3 runs from the conserved cysteine through the conserved F or W. The D gene is left open where the match is weak. Expanded clones get a size class; other rows say once, few or many, or leave the size out.

v_gene	j_gene	abundance	d_gene	CDR3nt	CDR3aa
TRBV6-1	TRBJ2-3	many	TRBD2	TGTGCCAGCAGGACTAGCGGGAGCACAGATACGCAGTATTTT	CASRTSGSTDTQYF
TRBV5-1	TRBJ2-3	many	TRBD1	TGCGCCAGCAGCTGGGACAGGGTTGGCACAGATACGCAGTATTTT	CASSWDRVGTDTQYF
TRBV27	TRBJ1-6	few	TRBD1	TGTGCCAGCAAATACCGGACAGGAAATTCACCCCTCCACTTT	CASKYRTGNSPLHF
TRBV12-3/TRBV12-4	TRBJ2-5	NA	TRBD2	TGTACCAGCAGGGACTTTCGCCGGGGGGTTCGCCATCAAGAGACCCAGTACTTC	CTSRDFRRGVRHQETQYF
TRBV11-2	TRBJ1-1	many	NA	TGTGCCAGCAGCTTAGATTTGGGGAGAAGGAACACTGAAGCTTTCTTT	CASSLDLGRRNTEAFF
TRBV6-1	TRBJ1-1	few	TRBD1	TGTGCCAGCCTGGACAGGTGGAACACTGAAGCTTTCTTT	CASLDRWNTEAFF
TRBV12-3/TRBV12-4	TRBJ2-2	few	TRBD2	TGTGCCTCCCGGGGGGGCACCGGGGAGCTGTTTTTT	CASRGGTGELFF
TRBV5-5	TRBJ1-5	NA	NA	TGTGCCAGCAGCTTAGGCGGCGAAGTGGCCCAGCATTTT	CASSLGGEVAQHF
TRBV20-1	TRBJ1-4	many	NA	TGCAGTGCTTGGGTGTTTGAAAAACTGTTTTTT	CSAWVFEKLFF
TRBV9	TRBJ2-5	NA	NA	TGTGCCAGCAGCGTCGAGGGTTTCCAAGAGACCCAGTACTTC	CASSVEGFQETQYF
TRBV12-3/TRBV12-4	TRBJ1-5	NA	NA	TGTACCTGCAGTTGGGAGAAGGGATTTGGAGATAGCAATCAGCCCCAGCATTTT	CTCSWEKGFGDSNQPQHF
TRBV12-3/TRBV12-4	TRBJ2-5	many	NA	TGTGCCAGCATCATAGCGCTCGGAGAGACCCAGTACTTC	CASIIALGETQYF
TRBV9	TRBJ1-2	few	NA	TGTGCCAGCAGCGGATCCCCCGAACGGGGGGCAGGCTATGGCTACACCTTC	CASSGSPERGAGYGYTF
TRBV12-3/TRBV12-4	TRBJ1-2	NA	NA	TGTGCCAGCAGTTTAGCCCGGAACTATGGCTACACCTTC	CASSLARNYGYTF
TRBV12-3/TRBV12-4	TRBJ2-3	few	NA	TGTGCCAGCAGTCCACTGTCCGCCCGGAGGGATACGCAGTATTTT	CASSPLSARRDTQYF
TRBV5-1	TRBJ2-5	many	NA	TGCGCCAGCAGCTTGACAGGGCCCAAAGAGACCCAGTACTTC	CASSLTGPKETQYF
TRBV12-3/TRBV12-4	TRBJ2-3	many	NA	TGTGCCAGTAGCCGGGGGAATACGCAGTATTTT	CASSRGNTQYF
TRBV3-1	TRBJ2-5	NA	NA	TGTGCCAGCAGCCATTCAGAGACGCAAGAGACCCAGTACTTC	CASSHSETQETQYF
TRBV28	TRBJ2-3	NA	NA	TGTGCCAGCAGTTACGGGGGAATCGTAGATACGCAGTATTTT	CASSYGGIVDTQYF
TRBV2	TRBJ2-2	NA	NA	TGTGCCAGCACGTCTTTAAAGGGGGGGATCGGGGAGCTGTTTTTT	CASTSLKGGIGELFF
TRBV6-1	TRBJ2-1	NA	NA	TGTGCCAGCAGCAGATTAACTAACTACAATGAGCAGTTCTTC	CASSRLTNYNEQFF
TRBV20-1	TRBJ1-4	NA	NA	TGCAGTGCTGGTCGGGTGGGTGAAAAACTGTTTTTT	CSAGRVGEKLFF
TRBV24-1	TRBJ2-1	NA	TRBD1	TGTGCCACCCGGACAGGGGACAATGAGCAGTTCTTC	CATRTGDNEQFF
TRBV6-5	TRBJ2-1	few	NA	TGTGCCAGCAGTTACGAGGGCCTAACCTACAATGAGCAGTTCTTC	CASSYEGLTYNEQFF
TRBV27	TRBJ2-6	NA	NA	TGTGCCAGCAGTTTATTGGCAGGCGAGAGCTCTGGGGCCAACGTCCTGACTTTC	CASSLLAGESSGANVLTF
TRBV5-1	TRBJ2-3	NA	NA	TGCGCCAGCAGCTTGGATAACGTAGCCACAGATACGCAGTATTTT	CASSLDNVATDTQYF
TRBV5-1	TRBJ1-1	NA	TRBD1	TGCGCCAGCAGCTTAACCTTTAGACAGGGGGGGATAAGGAACACTGAAGCTTTCTTT	CASSLTFRQGGIRNTEAFF
TRBV5-1	TRBJ2-3	few	TRBD2	TGCGCCAGCAGCCCGAGCGGGAGGGGAGATACGCAGTATTTT	CASSPSGRGDTQYF
TRBV20-1	TRBJ2-3	few	NA	TGCAGTGCCATCAAGAGCACAGATACGCAGTATTTT	CSAIKSTDTQYF
TRBV5-5	TRBJ2-5	NA	NA	TGTGCCAGCAGCTATCCTAGCGATCAAGAGACCCAGTACTTC	CASSYPSDQETQYF
TRBV5-1	TRBJ2-3	NA	NA	TGCGCCAGCAGCCTCGGACACCCCCAGAGCACAGATACGCAGTATTTT	CASSLGHPQSTDTQYF
TRBV20-1	TRBJ2-5	NA	TRBD1	TGCAGTGCTAGATATAACAGGGGGCAAGAGACCCAGTACTTC	CSARYNRGQETQYF
TRBV6-1	TRBJ1-2	few	NA	TGTGCCAGCAGTGTCACCGGACGGACCAACTATGGCTACACCTTC	CASSVTGRTNYGYTF
TRBV3-1	TRBJ1-6	NA	NA	TGTGCCAGCAGCCAAGACCCGGCAGGAGCACCCCTCCACTTT	CASSQDPAGAPLHF
TRBV20-1	TRBJ2-2	NA	NA	TGCAGTGCTTCCGAGACGCCAATGGACACCGGGGAGCTGTTTTTT	CSASETPMDTGELFF
TRBV4-1	TRBJ1-1	many	TRBD1	TGCGCCAGCAGCCAAGCCAGGGGGCAAACTGAAGCTTTCTTT	CASSQARGQTEAFF
TRBV29-1	TRBJ1-2	many	TRBD1	TGCAGCGTGACTCGTGCGGGACAGGGTAACTATGGCTACACCTTC	CSVTRAGQGNYGYTF
TRBV5-7	TRBJ1-1	few	TRBD1	TGTGCCAGCAGCTTGCCCGGACAGGGGGACATGAACACTGAAGCTTTCTTT	CASSLPGQGDMNTEAFF
TRBV5-1	TRBJ2-5	few	TRBD2	TGCGCCAGCAGCTCACTAGCGGTCCAAGAGACCCAGTACTTC	CASSSLAVQETQYF
TRBV10-3	TRBJ1-2	few	NA	TGTGCCATCAGTGAGAAACCGGGTCTCGGAGGCTACACCTTC	CAISEKPGLGGYTF
TRBV9	TRBJ2-1	few	TRBD1	TGTGCCAGCAGCGTAGGGCATATCGGGGACAGGCTCTACAATGAGCAGTTCTTC	CASSVGHIGDRLYNEQFF
TRBV5-1	TRBJ1-1	few	NA	TGCGCCAGCAGCTTGTTCGGTTTCGACACTGAAGCTTCCTTT	CASSLFGFDTEASF
TRBV5-1	TRBJ2-1	few	NA	TGCGCCAGCAGCTTGCCCAGGGATCACGGCAATGAGCAGTTCTTC	CASSLPRDHGNEQFF
TRBV12-3/TRBV12-4	TRBJ1-4	NA	NA	TGTGCCAGCAGTAGCGGGAGTGAAAAACTGTTTTTT	CASSSGSEKLFF
TRBV5-1	TRBJ2-5	once	TRBD2	TGCGCCAGCAGCATCGGACTAGCCCGTCAAGCGACCCAGTACTTC	CASSIGLARQATQYF